This TCR beta chain was recorded in a study of blood T cell repertoires in COVID-19. Study-wide background: The study drew acute and convalescent COVID-19 samples from the United States, Italy and Spain. Sources were T cells, B-cell-depleted T cells, or PBMCs; the material itself was cDNA or gDNA.

Authors' methods: Amplification from reference gene primers served as the basis for estimated nucleated cell counts. The data were produced by immunoSEQ multiplex PCR, yet TCRdb's version contains in-frame clones alone and is incomplete. V, J and clone size are taken as reported in that table, and D and trimming were inferred from the DNA itself. The sample holds some 150,000 clones, about four fifths seen once. V was pared by 4 bases and J by 0 bases, with 6 bases between. There are 13 residues in the CDR3. Germline CDR1 reads LNHDA; CDR2 reads SQIVND (reference sequence). This chain connects TRBV19 to TRBJ2-5; D is ambiguous. The sequencing input was peripheral blood. The sequence came from a human donor in a cohort sampled during active COVID-19. This chain's CDR3 is CASSTTYQETQYF. In nucleotides, the CDR3 is TGTGCCAGTAGTACAACTTACCAAGAGACCCAGTACTTC.